This TCR beta chain was sequenced during a study of vaccination and CD4 T cells after COVID-19. Study in general: The convalescents were made up of six males and four females, two of whom were Hispanic.

The treatment denotes: approximately nine-day PBMC culture with coronavirus spike peptide pools or control peptides (ViraFEST assay). Once cultured about 9 days, CD4+ T cells underwent isolation by negative selection. The CDR3 sequence is 15 residues long. CDR1 is SGHAT, CDR2 FQNNGV, per germline. The trim removed 0 bases at V and 4 bases at J, leaving 5 bases unmatched. Turning to this clonotype: As yet, its antigen is unknown.

Once obtained from cultured CD4+ T cells, the DNA was sequenced using the Oncomine TCR Beta short-read assay. Genomic DNA was taken out of cultured CD4+ T cells by extraction. Each CDR3 protein gets one entry after TCRdb re-called the PCR reads with MiXCR. The sample includes 10,000 to 13,000 distinct CDR3 sequences, almost 65% of them seen just once. This receptor was identified in a human donor who had recovered from COVID-19. Sequencing was carried out using CD4+ T cells from blood, cultured in vitro. The chain links TRBV11-2 to TRBJ1-2; 7 nucleotides match TRBD1. CDR3 sequence (DNA): TGTGCCAGCAGCTTAGACCCCGGGACAGTCTATGGCTACACCTTC. It encodes CASSLDPGTVYGYTF.